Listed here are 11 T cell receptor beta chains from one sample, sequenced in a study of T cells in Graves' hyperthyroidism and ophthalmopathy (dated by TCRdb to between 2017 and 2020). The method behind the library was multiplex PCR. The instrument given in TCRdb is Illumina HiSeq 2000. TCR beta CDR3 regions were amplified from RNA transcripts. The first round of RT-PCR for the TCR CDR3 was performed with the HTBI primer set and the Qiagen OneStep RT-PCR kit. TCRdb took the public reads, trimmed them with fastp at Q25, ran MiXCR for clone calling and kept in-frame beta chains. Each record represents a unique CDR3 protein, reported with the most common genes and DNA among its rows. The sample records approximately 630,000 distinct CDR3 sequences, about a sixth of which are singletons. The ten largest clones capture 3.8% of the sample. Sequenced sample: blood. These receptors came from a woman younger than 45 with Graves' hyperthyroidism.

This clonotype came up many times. CDR3 protein: CACNREIYYGYTF. In nucleotides, the CDR3 is TGTGCCTGCAACAGGGAGATCTACTATGGCTACACCTTC. The chain couples TRBV30 to TRBJ1-2, with D tentatively TRBD1 (6 bases). The CDR3 covers 13 residues. Germline CDR1 reads GTSNPN; CDR2 reads SVGIG (reference sequence). Trimming removed 6 bases at V and 3 bases at J, with 14 bases between.

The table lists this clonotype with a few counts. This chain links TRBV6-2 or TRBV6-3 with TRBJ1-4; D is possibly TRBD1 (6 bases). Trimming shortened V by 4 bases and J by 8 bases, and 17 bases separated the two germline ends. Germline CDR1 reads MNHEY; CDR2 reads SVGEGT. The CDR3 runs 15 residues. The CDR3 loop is CASSWTGGPGEKLFF. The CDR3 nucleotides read TGTGCCAGCAGTTGGACGGGGGGCCCTGGAGAAAAACTGTTTTTT.

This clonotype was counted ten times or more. The CDR3 spells CASSFSGTTYEQYF. CDR3 nucleotides: TGTGCCAGCAGTTTTAGCGGGACCACCTACGAGCAGTACTTC. This chain connects TRBV12-3 or TRBV12-4 to TRBJ2-7, with 8 bases fitting TRBD2. The CDR3 is made up of 14 amino acids. The ends lost 3 bases at V and 2 bases at J; junction bases unmatched: 3.

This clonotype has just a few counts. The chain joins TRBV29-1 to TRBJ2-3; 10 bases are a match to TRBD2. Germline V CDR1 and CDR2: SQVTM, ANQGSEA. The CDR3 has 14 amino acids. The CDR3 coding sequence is TGCGCAGGGGGCCTAGCGGGGGGCACAGATACGCAGTATTTT. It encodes CAGGLAGGTDTQYF.

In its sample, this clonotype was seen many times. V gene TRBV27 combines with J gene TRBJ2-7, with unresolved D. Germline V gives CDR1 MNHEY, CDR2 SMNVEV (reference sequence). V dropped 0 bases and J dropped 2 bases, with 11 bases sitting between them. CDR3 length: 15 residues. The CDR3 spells CASSLSGAGTYEQYF. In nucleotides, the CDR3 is TGTGCCAGCAGTTTATCTGGAGCAGGAACCTACGAGCAGTACTTC.

The CDR3 loop is CASPRSGEPTEGELFF. CDR3 nucleotide sequence: TGTGCCAGTCCCCGGTCGGGGGAACCCACCGAGGGGGAGCTGTTTTTT. This chain links TRBV9 with TRBJ2-2; D might be TRBD2 (6 bases). CDR3 length: 16 residues. From germline, CDR1 is SGDLS and CDR2 YYNGEE. The germline V and J ends were trimmed by 8 bases and 8 bases, with 25 bases remaining between them.

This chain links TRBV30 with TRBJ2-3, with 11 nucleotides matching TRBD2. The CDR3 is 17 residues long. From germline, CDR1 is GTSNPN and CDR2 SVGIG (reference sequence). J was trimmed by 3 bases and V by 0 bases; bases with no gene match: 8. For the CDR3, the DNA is TGTGCCTGGAGTGTACTACTAGCGGGAGTAAGAACAGATACGCAGTATTTT. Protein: CAWSVLLAGVRTDTQYF. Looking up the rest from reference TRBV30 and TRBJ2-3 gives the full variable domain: SQTIHQWPATLVQPVGSPLSLECTVEGTSNPNLYWYRQAAGRGLQLLFYSVGIGQISSEVPQNLSASRPQDRQFILSSKKLLLSDSGFYLCAWSVLLAGVRTDTQYFGPGTRLTVL.

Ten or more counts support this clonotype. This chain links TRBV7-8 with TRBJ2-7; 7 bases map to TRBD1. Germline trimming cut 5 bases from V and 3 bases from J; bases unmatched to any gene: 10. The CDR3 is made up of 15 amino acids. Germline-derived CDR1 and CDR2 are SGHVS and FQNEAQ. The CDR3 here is CASSIVRDSFYEQYF. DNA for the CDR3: TGTGCCAGCAGCATCGTCCGGGACAGCTTCTACGAGCAGTACTTC.

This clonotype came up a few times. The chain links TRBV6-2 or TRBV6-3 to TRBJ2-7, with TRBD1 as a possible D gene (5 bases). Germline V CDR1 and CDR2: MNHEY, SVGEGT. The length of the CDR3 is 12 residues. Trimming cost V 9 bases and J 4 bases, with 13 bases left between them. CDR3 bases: TGTGCCAGGGCCAGGGTGCGGTACGAGCAGTACTTC. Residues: CARARVRYEQYF.

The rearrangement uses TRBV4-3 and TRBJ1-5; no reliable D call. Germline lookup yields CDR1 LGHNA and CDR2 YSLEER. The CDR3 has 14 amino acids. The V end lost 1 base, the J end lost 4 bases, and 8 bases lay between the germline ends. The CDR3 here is CASSQVVQNQPQHF. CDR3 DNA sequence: TGCGCCAGCAGCCAAGTCGTCCAAAATCAGCCCCAGCATTTT.

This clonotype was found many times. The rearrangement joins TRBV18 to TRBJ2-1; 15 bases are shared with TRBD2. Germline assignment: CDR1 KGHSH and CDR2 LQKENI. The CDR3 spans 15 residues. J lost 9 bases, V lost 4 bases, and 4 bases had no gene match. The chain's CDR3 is CASSQGLAGGSEQFF. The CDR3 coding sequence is TGTGCCAGCTCACAGGGACTAGCGGGAGGTAGTGAGCAGTTCTTC.